This TCR beta chain is drawn from a study of cytomegalovirus exposure and HLA in healthy donors. To note about this clone: Its antigen is undetermined.

The ends lost 5 bases at V and 0 bases at J; junction bases unmatched: 10. The CDR3 spans 17 residues. Per germline, CDR1 LNHDA and CDR2 SQIVND (reference sequence). It was with 60 Vbeta and 13 Jbeta primers that the PCR ran. Clones were sequenced by immunoSEQ multiplex PCR, and TCRdb holds only the in-frame ones, with some missing. Among about 160,000 clones, 82% were seen once, and the ten largest hold roughly 10%. Study conclusions and caveats: V- and J-gene trimming of TCR beta was linked (in a later analysis) to a missense DCLRE1C variant. TCR beta V segments were, for the most part, productive about 87% or about 30% of the time in an earlier analysis. The majority of CMV-associated TCR beta chains were reported as apparently HLA-restricted in a later analysis. HLA alleles were associated with fewer than 20,000 TCR beta sequences in a later analysis at 0.05 false discovery rate.

The material sequenced was PBMCs. The chain uses TRBV19 and TRBJ1-2; 9 nucleotides align to TRBD1. The sequence was collected from a man aged 50-59 years in good health and CMV-seropositive. The DNA of the CDR3 is TGTGCCAGTAGTTCCCGGGACAGGGTCCTTACTAACTATGGCTACACCTTC. The encoded protein is CASSSRDRVLTNYGYTF.